The entry that follows covers one TCR beta chain sequence. Its antigen remains unidentified. This sample is part of a study of a mutant IDH1 vaccine in newly diagnosed glioma. Whole-study findings and limits: Vaccine-induced immune responses occurred in 93.3% of patients.

Time point meaning: baseline, week 1 (first vaccination visit). Treatment in this sample: pre-vaccination baseline after standard-of-care therapy. Clones were read by immunoSEQ multiplex PCR, and TCRdb kept only the in-frame ones, dropping some. The table records approximately 100,000 clones, 85% to 90% of them present only once. V shed 3 bases and J shed 6 bases, with 15 bases lying between them. The CDR3 contains 14 residues. Germline V gene lookup returns CDR1 SGHRS and CDR2 YFSETQ. V is TRBV5-1 and J is TRBJ1-1, with D possibly matching TRBD1 (5 bases). The sequence came from a woman between 45 and 60 years old with glioma. Sequencing was performed on PBMCs, taken from a glioma patient treated with radiotherapy, temozolomide or both. CDR3 sequence: CASSSTGRGAEAFF. The CDR3 DNA sequence: TGCGCCAGCAGCTCTACTGGCCGGGGGGCTGAAGCTTTCTTT. The full variable domain, its missing parts supplied by reference TRBV5-1 and TRBJ1-1, is KAGVTQTPRYLIKTRGQQVTLSCSPISGHRSVSWYQQTPGQGLQFLFEYFSETQRNKGNFPGRFSGRQFSNSRSEMNVSTLELGDSALYLCASSSTGRGAEAFFGQGTRLTVV.